The entry below describes one T cell receptor beta chain. As yet, its antigen is unknown. The CDR3 covers 13 residues. The germline V and J ends were trimmed by 7 bases and 0 bases, with 7 bases remaining between them. Germline CDR1 and CDR2: ENHRY and SYGVKD. The data were produced by immunoSEQ multiplex PCR, yet TCRdb's version contains in-frame clones alone and is incomplete. The sample records some 160,000 clones, approximately 90% being singletons. The source of the sample is a study of cytomegalovirus exposure and HLA in healthy donors. Regarding the study as a whole: As confirmed in vitro, a few CMV-associated chains were specific for CMV antigens. The investigators catalogued 150 to 200 TCR beta chains as cytomegalovirus-associated. Reportedly, diagnosis of cytomegalovirus status by the classifier showed high specificity and sensitivity.

The rearrangement uses TRBV10-3 and TRBJ1-3; D is unclear. Sequenced input: PBMCs. The sequence derives from a man between 18 and 35 years old in good health and CMV-seronegative. CDR3 amino acids: CAIKESSGNTIYF. The DNA of the CDR3 is TGTGCCATCAAAGAGAGCTCTGGAAACACCATATATTTT.